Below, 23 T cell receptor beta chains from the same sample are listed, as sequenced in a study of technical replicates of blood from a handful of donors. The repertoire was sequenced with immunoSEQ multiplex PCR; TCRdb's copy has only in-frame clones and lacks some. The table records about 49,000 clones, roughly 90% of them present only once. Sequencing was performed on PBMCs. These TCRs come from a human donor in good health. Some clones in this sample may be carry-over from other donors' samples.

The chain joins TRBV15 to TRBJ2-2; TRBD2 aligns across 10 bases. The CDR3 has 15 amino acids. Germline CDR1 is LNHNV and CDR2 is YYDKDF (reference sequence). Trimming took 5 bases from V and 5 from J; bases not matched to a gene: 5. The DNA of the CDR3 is TGTGCCACCAGCGGCCAGCGGGGGGGGACCGGGGAGCTGTTTTTT. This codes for CATSGQRGGTGELFF.

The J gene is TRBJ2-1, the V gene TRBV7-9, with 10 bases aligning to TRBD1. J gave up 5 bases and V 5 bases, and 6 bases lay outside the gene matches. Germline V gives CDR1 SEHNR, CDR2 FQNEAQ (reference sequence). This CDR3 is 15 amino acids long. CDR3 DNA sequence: TGTGCCAGCAGCGGACCGACAGGGGGCCACAATGAGCAGTTCTTC. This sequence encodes CASSGPTGGHNEQFF. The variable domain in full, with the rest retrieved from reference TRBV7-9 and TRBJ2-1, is DTGVSQNPRHKITKRGQNVTFRCDPISEHNRLYWYRQTLGQGPEFLTYFQNEAQLEKSRLLSDRFSAERPKGSFSTLEIQRTEQGDSAMYLCASSGPTGGHNEQFFGPGTRLTVL.

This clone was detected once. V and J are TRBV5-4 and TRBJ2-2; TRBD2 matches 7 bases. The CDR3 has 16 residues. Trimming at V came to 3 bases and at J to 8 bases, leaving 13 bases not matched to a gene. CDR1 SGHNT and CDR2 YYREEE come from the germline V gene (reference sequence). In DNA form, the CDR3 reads TGTGCCAGCAGCTCTATTAGCGGGTTGGGACCTGGGGAGCTGTTTTTT. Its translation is CASSSISGLGPGELFF.

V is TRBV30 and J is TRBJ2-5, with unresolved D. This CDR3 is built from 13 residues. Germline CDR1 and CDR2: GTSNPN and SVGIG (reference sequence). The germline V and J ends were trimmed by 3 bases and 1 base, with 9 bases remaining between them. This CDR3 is CAWSLNSQETQYF. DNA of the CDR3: TGTGCCTGGAGCCTTAACAGCCAAGAGACCCAGTACTTC.

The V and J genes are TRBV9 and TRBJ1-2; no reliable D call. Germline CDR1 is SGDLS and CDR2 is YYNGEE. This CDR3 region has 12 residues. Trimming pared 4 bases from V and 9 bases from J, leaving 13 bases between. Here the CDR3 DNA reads TGTGCCAGCAGCCTCCCGACTAATAGCTACACCTTC. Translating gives CASSLPTNSYTF.

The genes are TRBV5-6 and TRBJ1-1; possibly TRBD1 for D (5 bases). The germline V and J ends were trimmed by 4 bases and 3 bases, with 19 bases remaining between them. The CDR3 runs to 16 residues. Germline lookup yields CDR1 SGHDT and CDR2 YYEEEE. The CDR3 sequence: CASSRGGMGGDTEAFF. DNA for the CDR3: TGTGCCAGCAGCCGGGGGGGGATGGGTGGGGACACTGAAGCTTTCTTT.

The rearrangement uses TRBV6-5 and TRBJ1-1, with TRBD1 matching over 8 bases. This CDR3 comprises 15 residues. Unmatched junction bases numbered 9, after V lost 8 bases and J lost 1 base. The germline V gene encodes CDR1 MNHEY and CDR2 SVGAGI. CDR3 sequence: CASGKAGTGNTEAFF. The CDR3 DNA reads TGTGCCAGCGGAAAAGCCGGGACAGGGAACACTGAAGCTTTCTTT.

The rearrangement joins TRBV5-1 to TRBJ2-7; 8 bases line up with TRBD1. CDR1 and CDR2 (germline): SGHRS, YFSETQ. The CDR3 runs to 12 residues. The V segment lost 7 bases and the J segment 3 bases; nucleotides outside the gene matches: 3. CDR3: CASGGTGYEQYF. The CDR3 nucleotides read TGCGCCAGCGGGGGGACAGGCTACGAGCAGTACTTC.

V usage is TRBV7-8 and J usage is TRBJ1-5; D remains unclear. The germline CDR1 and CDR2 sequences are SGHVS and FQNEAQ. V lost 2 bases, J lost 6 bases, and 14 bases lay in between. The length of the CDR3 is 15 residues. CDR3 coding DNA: TGTGCCAGCAGCTTACTAGGATTACCCTCTCAGCCCCAGCATTTT. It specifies CASSLLGLPSQPQHF. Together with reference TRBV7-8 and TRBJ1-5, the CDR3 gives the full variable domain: GAGVSQSPRYKVAKRGQDVALRCDPISGHVSLFWYQQALGQGPEFLTYFQNEAQLDKSGLPSDRFFAERPEGSVSTLKIQRTQQEDSAVYLCASSLLGLPSQPQHFGDGTRLSIL.

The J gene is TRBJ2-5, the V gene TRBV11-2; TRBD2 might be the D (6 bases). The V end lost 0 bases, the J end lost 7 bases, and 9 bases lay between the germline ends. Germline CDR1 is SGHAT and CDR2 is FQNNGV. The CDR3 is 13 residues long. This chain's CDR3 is CASSLDLSGTQYF. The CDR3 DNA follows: TGTGCCAGCAGCTTAGATCTTAGCGGGACCCAGTACTTC.

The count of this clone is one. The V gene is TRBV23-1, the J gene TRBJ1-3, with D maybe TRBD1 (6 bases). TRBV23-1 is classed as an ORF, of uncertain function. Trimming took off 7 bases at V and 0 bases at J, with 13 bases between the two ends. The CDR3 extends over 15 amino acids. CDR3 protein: CASKPTGISGNTIYF. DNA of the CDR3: TGCGCCAGCAAGCCGACAGGCATCTCTGGAAACACCATATATTTT.

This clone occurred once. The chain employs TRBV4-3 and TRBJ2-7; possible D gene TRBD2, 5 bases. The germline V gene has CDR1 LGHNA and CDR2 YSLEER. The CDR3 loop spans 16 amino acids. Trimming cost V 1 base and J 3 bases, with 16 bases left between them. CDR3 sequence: CASSQGAATNFYEQYF. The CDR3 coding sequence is TGCGCCAGCAGCCAAGGAGCCGCGACTAACTTCTACGAGCAGTACTTC.

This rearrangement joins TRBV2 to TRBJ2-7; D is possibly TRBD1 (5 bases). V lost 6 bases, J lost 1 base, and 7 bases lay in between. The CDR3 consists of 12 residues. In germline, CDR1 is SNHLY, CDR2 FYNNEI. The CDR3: CASRAGSYEQYF. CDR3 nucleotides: TGTGCCAGCAGAGCAGGGTCCTACGAGCAGTACTTC.

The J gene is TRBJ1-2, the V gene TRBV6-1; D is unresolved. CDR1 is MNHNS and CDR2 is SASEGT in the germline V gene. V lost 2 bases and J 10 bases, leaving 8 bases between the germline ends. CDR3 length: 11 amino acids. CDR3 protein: CASSEYADYTF. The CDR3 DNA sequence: TGTGCCAGCAGTGAATACGCAGACTACACCTTC.

CDR3 residues: CASSEGRLAKAETQYF. The CDR3 coding sequence is TGTGCCAGCAGTGAAGGAAGGCTAGCAAAGGCGGAGACCCAGTACTTC. This rearrangement joins TRBV2 to TRBJ2-5; weak D call: TRBD2 (5 bases). Per the germline V gene, CDR1 is SNHLY and CDR2 is FYNNEI. There are 16 residues in the CDR3. The V end was cut by 1 base, the J end by 5 bases, with 17 bases between. Combining the CDR3 with reference TRBV2 and TRBJ2-5 gives the whole variable domain EPEVTQTPSHQVTQMGQEVILRCVPISNHLYFYWYRQILGQKVEFLVSFYNNEISEKSEIFDDQFSVERPDGSNFTLKIRSTKLEDSAMYFCASSEGRLAKAETQYFGPGTRLLVL.

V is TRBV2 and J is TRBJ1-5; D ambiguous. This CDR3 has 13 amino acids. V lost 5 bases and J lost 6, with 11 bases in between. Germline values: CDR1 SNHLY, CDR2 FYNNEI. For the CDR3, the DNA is TGTGCCAGCAGTTTTGGGCGCAGTCAGCCCCAGCATTTT. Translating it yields CASSFGRSQPQHF.

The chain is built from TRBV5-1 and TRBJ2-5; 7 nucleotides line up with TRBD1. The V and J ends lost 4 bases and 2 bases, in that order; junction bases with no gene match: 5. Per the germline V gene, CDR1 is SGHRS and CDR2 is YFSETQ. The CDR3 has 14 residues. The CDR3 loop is CASSPRDSQETQYF. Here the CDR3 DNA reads TGCGCCAGCAGCCCCCGGGACAGTCAAGAGACCCAGTACTTC.

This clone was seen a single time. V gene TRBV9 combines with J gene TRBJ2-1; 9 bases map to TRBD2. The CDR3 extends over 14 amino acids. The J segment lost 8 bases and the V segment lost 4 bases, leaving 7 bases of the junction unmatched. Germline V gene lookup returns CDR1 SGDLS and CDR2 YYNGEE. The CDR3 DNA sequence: TGTGCCAGCAGCCTTGACATAGCGGGAGATGAGCAGTTCTTC. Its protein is CASSLDIAGDEQFF.

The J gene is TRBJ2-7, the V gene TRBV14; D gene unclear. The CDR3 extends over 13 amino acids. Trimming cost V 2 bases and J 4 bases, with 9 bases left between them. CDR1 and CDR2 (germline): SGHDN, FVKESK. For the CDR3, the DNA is TGTGCCAGCAGCCAACTGCTGAGATACGAGCAGTACTTC. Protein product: CASSQLLRYEQYF.

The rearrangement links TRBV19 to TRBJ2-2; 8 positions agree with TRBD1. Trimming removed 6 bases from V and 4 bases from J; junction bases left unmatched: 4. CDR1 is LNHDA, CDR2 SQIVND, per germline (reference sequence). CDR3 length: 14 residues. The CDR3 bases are TGTGCCAGTAGGGAGACAGGGGTCACCGGGGAGCTGTTTTTT. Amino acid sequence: CASRETGVTGELFF. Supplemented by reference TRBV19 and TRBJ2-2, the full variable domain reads DGGITQSPKYLFRKEGQNVTLSCEQNLNHDAMYWYRQDPGQGLRLIYYSQIVNDFQKGDIAEGYSVSREKKESFPLTVTSAQKNPTAFYLCASRETGVTGELFFGEGSRLTVL.

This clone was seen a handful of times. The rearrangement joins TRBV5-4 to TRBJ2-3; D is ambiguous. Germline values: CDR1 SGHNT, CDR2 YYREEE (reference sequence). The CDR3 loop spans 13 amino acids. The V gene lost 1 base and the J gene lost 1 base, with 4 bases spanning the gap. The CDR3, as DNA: TGTGCCAGCAGCTTGCCAGGCACAGATACGCAGTATTTT. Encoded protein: CASSLPGTDTQYF.

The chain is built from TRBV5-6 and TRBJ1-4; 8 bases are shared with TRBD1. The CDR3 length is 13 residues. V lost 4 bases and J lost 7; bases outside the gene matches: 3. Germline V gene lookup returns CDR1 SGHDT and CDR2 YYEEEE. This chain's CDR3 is CASSHDRGEKLFF. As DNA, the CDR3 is TGTGCCAGCAGCCACGACAGGGGTGAAAAACTGTTTTTT.

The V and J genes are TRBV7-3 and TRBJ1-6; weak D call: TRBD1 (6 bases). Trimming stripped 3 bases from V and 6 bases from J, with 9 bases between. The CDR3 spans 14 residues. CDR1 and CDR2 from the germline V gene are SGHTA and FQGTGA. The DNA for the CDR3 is TGTGCCAGCAGCTTCGGACAGATTAATTCACCCCTCCACTTT. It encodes CASSFGQINSPLHF.